Listed below are T cell receptor beta chains from one sample, sequenced in a study of breast tumors, draining lymph nodes, adjacent tissues. Using its own MiXCR run on the multiplex PCR reads, TCRdb lists one record per CDR3 protein. The data show approximately 100,000 distinct CDR3 sequences, 21% seen once. The source material was axillary lymph node tissue. All receptors come from a female donor with breast cancer. Some clones in this sample may be carry-over from other donors' samples. The CDR3 runs from the conserved cysteine through the conserved F or W. A D gene is named only where the DNA matches it firmly. Clone size is not always given. Where it is, it says once, few, many or a class for expanded clones.

TRBD1	TRBV30	15	many	TRBJ1-2	CAWSVKGQGWYGYTF	TGTGCCTGGAGTGTAAAGGGACAGGGGTGGTATGGCTACACCTTC
-	TRBV12-3/TRBV12-4	13	many	TRBJ1-2	CASSLGAGNGYTF	TGTGCCAGCAGTTTAGGGGCAGGGAATGGCTACACCTTC
-	TRBV6-1	13	many	TRBJ1-5	CASTHSGGQPQHF	TGTGCCAGCACTCATAGTGGGGGCCAGCCCCAGCATTTT
TRBD1	TRBV19	16	many	TRBJ2-5	CASSIGGQGLGETQYF	TGTGCCAGTAGTATAGGTGGACAGGGGCTGGGAGAGACCCAGTACTTC
TRBD2	TRBV15	17	-	TRBJ2-7	CATSSLVGEGLSYEQRF	TGTGCCACCAGTTCTCTGGTGGGGGAGGGCCTGTCCTACGAGCAGCGCTTC
TRBD2	TRBV9	15	many	TRBJ2-5	CASSVGAGYQETQYF	TGTGCCAGCAGCGTAGGAGCGGGGTACCAAGAGACCCAGTACTTC
-	TRBV20-1	13	many	TRBJ1-5	CSAWGDSNQPQHF	TGCAGTGCGTGGGGAGATAGCAATCAGCCCCAGCATTTT
-	TRBV9	15	many	TRBJ1-2	CASSVNSGGLYGYTF	TGTGCCAGCAGCGTAAACTCTGGAGGCCTCTATGGCTACACCTTC
-	TRBV5-4	17	many	TRBJ1-2	CASSLSLATDLNYGYTF	TGTGCCAGCAGCTTGTCCTTAGCAACAGACCTTAACTATGGCTACACCTTC
-	TRBV4-1	15	many	TRBJ2-7	CASSQDSGINYEQYF	TGCGCCAGCAGCCAAGATAGCGGCATAAACTACGAGCAGTACTTC
-	TRBV19	14	many	TRBJ2-5	CASSATYVSETQYF	TGTGCCAGTAGTGCAACCTACGTGAGCGAGACCCAGTACTTC
-	TRBV19	14	-	TRBJ2-3	CASSISARTDTQYF	TGTGCCAGTAGTATATCAGCCCGCACAGATACGCAGTATTTT
-	TRBV5-5	14	once	TRBJ2-7	CARSLGHSSYERYF	TGTGCCAGAAGCTTGGGTCACAGTAGCTACGAGCGGTACTTC
-	TRBV12-3/TRBV12-4	14	many	TRBJ1-2	CASSSRTVLDGYTF	TGTGCCAGCAGTTCCCGGACAGTTTTGGATGGCTACACCTTC
-	TRBV6-1	13	many	TRBJ2-2	CASSVGYTGELFF	TGTGCCAGCAGTGTAGGGTACACCGGGGAGCTGTTTTTT
TRBD1	TRBV12-3/TRBV12-4	14	many	TRBJ1-6	CASSQDRGRSPLHF	TGTGCCAGCAGCCAGGACAGGGGGCGGTCACCCCTCCACTTT
-	TRBV24-1	15	many	TRBJ2-2	CATSDLRGNTGELFF	TGTGCCACCAGTGATTTGCGTGGGAACACCGGGGAGCTGTTTTTT
-	TRBV24-1	14	many	TRBJ2-2	CATRGTSNTGELFF	TGTGCCACCAGAGGGACGTCGAACACCGGGGAGCTGTTTTTT
-	TRBV5-8	15	many	TRBJ2-5	CASSLAGHSQETQYF	TGTGCCAGCAGCTTGGCCGGGCACTCCCAAGAGACCCAGTACTTC
-	TRBV18	13	-	TRBJ2-1	CASSPGVIWEQFF	TGTGCCAGCTCACCCGGCGTAATATGGGAGCAGTTCTTC
TRBD1	TRBV2	14	many	TRBJ2-7	CASTRQGRAYEQYF	TGTGCCAGCACCCGACAGGGAAGGGCCTACGAGCAGTACTTC
TRBD2	TRBV5-4	16	many	TRBJ2-3	CASSLRLAGHTDTQYF	TGTGCCAGCAGCTTGCGACTAGCGGGGCACACAGATACGCAGTATTTT
TRBD1	TRBV20-1	13	many	TRBJ2-7	CSARGQGFYEQYF	TGCAGTGCTAGAGGACAGGGATTCTACGAGCAGTACTTC
TRBD1	TRBV20-1	16	many	TRBJ2-3	CSATGGDRGLGDTQYF	TGCAGTGCTACCGGGGGGGACAGGGGGCTGGGGGATACGCAGTATTTT
TRBD2	TRBV20-1	19	many	TRBJ2-1	CSARAPGLAGVGSYNEQFF	TGCAGTGCTAGAGCTCCGGGACTAGCGGGAGTAGGGTCCTACAATGAGCAGTTCTTC
TRBD2	TRBV3-1	20	-	TRBJ2-5	CASSQGVWGTSGRSGETQYF	TGTGCCAGCAGCCAAGGGGTTTGGGGGACTAGCGGGAGGTCGGGAGAGACCCAGTACTTC
TRBD1	TRBV6-1	15	many	TRBJ2-7	CASSTHGQGPYEQYF	TGTGCCAGCAGCACCCACGGACAGGGCCCCTACGAGCAGTACTTC
-	TRBV11-2	13	once	TRBJ1-2	CASSSLLTPGYTF	TGTGCCAGCAGCTCGCTTTTGACCCCGGGCTACACCTTC
-	TRBV18	15	few	TRBJ1-5	CASSRTTAGNQPQHF	TGTGCCAGCTCACGGACCACGGCCGGTAATCAGCCCCAGCATTTT
-	TRBV6-5	15	many	TRBJ1-4	CASSYSGDRSEKLFF	TGTGCCAGCAGTTACTCGGGGGATCGGAGTGAAAAACTGTTTTTT
TRBD1	TRBV6-5	14	-	TRBJ1-2	CASSRDRVNYGYTF	TGTGCCAGCAGCCGGGACAGGGTGAACTATGGCTACACCTTC
-	TRBV7-8	17	many	TRBJ1-6	CASSSVARRGMNSPLHF	TGTGCCAGCAGCTCAGTTGCTCGGCGGGGTATGAATTCACCCCTCCACTTT
-	TRBV13	16	few	TRBJ2-3	CASSLPTAGLTDTQYF	TGTGCCAGCAGCTTACCTACGGCGGGGCTCACAGATACGCAGTATTTT